This TCR beta chain was retrieved from a study of beta chain features in type 1 diabetes. The entirety of the isolated RNA underwent reverse transcription, so expressed TCRB transcripts were sequenced. Clones were read by immunoSEQ multiplex PCR, and TCRdb kept only the in-frame ones, dropping some. The sample holds 970,000 or so clones, about a sixth seen once. Concerning this clone: Distinct nucleotide sequences in the sample also encode this CDR3.

The material sequenced was naive CD4+ T cells from blood. The TCR comes from a woman between 18 and 29 years old in good health.

The CDR3 spells CASSQDLNTGELFF. DNA for the CDR3: TGTGCCAGCAGCCAAGATTTAAACACCGGGGAGCTGTTTTTT. The chain recombines TRBV14 with TRBJ2-2, with unresolved D. This CDR3 spans 14 amino acids. Trimming removed 0 bases at V and 2 bases at J, with 4 bases between. Germline V CDR1 and CDR2: SGHDN, FVKESK.